This T cell receptor (beta chain) was obtained from a study of post-analysis software for immune sequencing data (dated by TCRdb to about 2015). Some background on the complete study: Recorded disease courses included relapsing-remitting, secondary progressive and progressive-relapsing multiple sclerosis, with some patients lacking subtype annotation. A subset of samples was prepared in parallel using single-end sample barcoding, then pooled and co-amplified after Illumina adapter ligation. Patient repertoires were compared against around 10 previously published healthy control repertoires from donors aged roughly 6 to 27 years.

To demonstrate the VDJtools post-analysis software, the study profiled TCR beta repertoires from the peripheral blood of about a dozen young patients with multiple sclerosis. The multiple sclerosis patients were children and adolescents between roughly 6 and 16 years of age. The protocol used for the library was PCR. The sequencer listed for this sample is Illumina HiSeq 2500. To reduce PCR and sequencing biases, unique molecular identifiers were built into the TCR beta cDNA libraries. Every 1 to 10 million input T cells yielded approximately 500,000 cDNA molecules, meaning each molecule approximated one T cell. The same protocol used for the earlier healthy control dataset was applied to prepare and sequence the patient libraries. Within a given batch, samples were prepared together, multiplexed and sequenced on the same HiSeq lane. For the original study's pipeline: Raw barcoded reads were processed with MIGEC, and single-read molecular identifier groups were discarded before consensus assembly and CDR3 extraction. VDJtools was used for post-analysis of the clonotype tables, and diversity was normalized by down-sampling every dataset to the size of the smallest sample. To correct batch-related cross-sample contamination, repertoire overlap clustering matched CDR3 amino acid sequences but not nucleotide sequences. In-frame beta chains were kept once TCRdb had trimmed the public reads at Q25 with fastp and called clones with MiXCR. Rows matching on CDR3 protein sequence are summarized as one entry with the most common DNA and genes. These V and J calls derive from TCRdb rather than the authors' analysis. This sample comprises approximately 460,000 distinct CDR3 sequences, 45% of them detected only once. The ten largest clones take up 9.5% to 13% of the sample.

As encoded in the germline V gene, CDR1 is SQVTM while CDR2 is ANQGSEA. From the cysteine through the phenylalanine, the CDR3 covers 15 amino acids. This entry keeps only the CDR3 DNA: 45 bases, framed from base 1. V is cut by 5 bases and J by 1 base, and the space between the germline ends is 17 bases. Points the paper makes about the study in general: Normalized Chao1 diversity was significantly lower in multiple sclerosis patients than controls, suggesting substantial peripheral T-cell clonal expansion. Roughly 5 TRBV segments, including TRBV5-6, TRBV5-1 and TRBV20-1, were significantly more frequent in patients than controls. Direct clustering with F measure revealed strong co-clustering of samples prepared in the same batch, which led to a batch-effect correction. The multiple sclerosis patient group was slightly younger than the control group.

On this clonotype: Its antigen is not yet known. The input lacks base qualities; no much larger clone sits a single base away.

This TCR came from a girl aged 10 to 17 with multiple sclerosis. Recombination joined TRBV29-1 with TRBJ1-1; the D gene is perhaps TRBD1, on 6 matching bases. Sequencing used blood. The CDR3 here reads CSVRGGGASNTEAFF. The nucleotide sequence reads TGCAGCGTTCGGGGTGGGGGGGCCTCGAACACTGAAGCTTTCTTT. The full variable domain, with segments outside the CDR3 supplied by the reference TRBV29-1 and TRBJ1-1 proteins, appears as SAVISQKPSRDICQRGTSLTIQCQVDSQVTMMFWYRQQPGQSLTLIATANQGSEATYESGFVIDKFPISRPNLTFSTLTVSNMSPEDSSIYLCSVRGGGASNTEAFFGQGTRLTVV.